A single TCR beta chain is shown here with its context. Its specificity is unknown. The sample comes from a study of CD8 T cells in ankylosing spondylitis. By quantitative 5'-RACE with molecular barcodes, the TCR beta libraries were made. TCRdb reprocessed the 5' RACE reads with MiXCR, giving one entry per CDR3 protein. This table has around 770,000 distinct CDR3 sequences, about 10% appearing once. This CDR3 comprises 12 residues. Germline values: CDR1 SQVTM, CDR2 ANQGSEA. V was pared by 7 bases and J by 6 bases, with 12 bases between. Study-wide findings and caveats: Disease-linked clones were reportedly significantly enriched in matched ankylosing spondylitis synovial fluid. One TCR beta motif, made up of several highly homologous variants, appeared characteristic of ankylosing spondylitis blood.

The rearrangement uses TRBV29-1 and TRBJ1-4; no definite D call. The sample taken for sequencing was blood, either unsorted or a sorted T cell fraction (not recorded which). The source is a male donor with ankylosing spondylitis. Here the CDR3 reads CSALGLDEKLFF. The CDR3 DNA is TGCAGCGCCCTGGGTTTAGATGAAAAACTGTTTTTT.